Each of the 31 T cell receptor beta chains below was sequenced from the same sample in a study of shared clonotypes between healthy human individuals. Profiling relied on immunoSEQ multiplex PCR, and the TCRdb table lists in-frame clones only, not all of them. The top ten hold 1.5% to 2% of the sample, which has approximately 700,000 clones, around 78% seen once. Sequenced sample: memory CD4+ T cells sorted from blood. Sample subset: CD45RA-negative fraction. The origin of the receptors is a woman aged 25 to 45 in good health.

This chain uses TRBV19 with TRBJ1-5, with 10 bases fitting TRBD1. Germline-derived CDR1 and CDR2 are LNHDA and SQIVND (reference sequence). This CDR3 has 19 residues. V trimming: 7 bases; J trimming: 2 bases; junction bases outside the gene matches: 17. The chain's CDR3 is CASTGLGVTGGIGNQPQHF. DNA of the CDR3: TGTGCCAGTACGGGGTTGGGTGTGACAGGGGGCATAGGCAATCAGCCCCAGCATTTT.

The genes are TRBV2 and TRBJ1-5; D is ambiguous. Germline V lookup: CDR1 SNHLY, CDR2 FYNNEI. Trimming left V 3 bases short and J 0 bases short, with 12 bases between. There are 16 residues in the CDR3. In DNA, the CDR3 is TGTGCCAGCAGTGAGATACTGTCATATAGCAATCAGCCCCAGCATTTT. Translated, it gives CASSEILSYSNQPQHF. Combining the CDR3 with reference TRBV2 and TRBJ1-5 gives the whole variable domain EPEVTQTPSHQVTQMGQEVILRCVPISNHLYFYWYRQILGQKVEFLVSFYNNEISEKSEIFDDQFSVERPDGSNFTLKIRSTKLEDSAMYFCASSEILSYSNQPQHFGDGTRLSIL.

This clone was observed a handful of times. V gene TRBV7-9 combines with J gene TRBJ2-7, with D maybe TRBD2 (5 bases). Trimming removed 6 bases from V and 5 bases from J, with 17 bases in between. The CDR3 contains 14 residues. The V gene's germline CDR1 is SEHNR and CDR2 FQNEAQ (reference sequence). The CDR3 protein is CASSPSRGMNEQYF. CDR3 nucleotide sequence: TGTGCCAGCAGTCCGAGCCGGGGAATGAACGAGCAGTACTTC.

This sequence joins TRBV19 and TRBJ2-1; D is unresolved. The CDR3 spans 11 residues. The germline V gene has CDR1 LNHDA and CDR2 SQIVND (reference sequence). The germline V and J ends were trimmed by 3 bases and 8 bases, with 5 bases remaining between them. CDR3 sequence reads: CASSISHEQFF. The CDR3 DNA follows: TGTGCCAGTAGTATCTCCCATGAGCAGTTCTTC.

This chain uses TRBV5-1 with TRBJ1-5, with TRBD1 as a possible D gene (6 bases). This CDR3 has 15 residues. V lost 4 bases to trimming and J lost 4 bases, with 15 bases between them. Germline CDR1 is SGHRS and CDR2 is YFSETQ. CDR3 in amino acids: CASSATSGANQPQHF. For the CDR3, the DNA is TGCGCCAGCAGCGCGACCTCGGGGGCTAATCAGCCCCAGCATTTT.

This clone was picked up one time. The rearrangement links TRBV5-1 to TRBJ2-7; a possible D gene is TRBD1 (5 bases). The CDR3 totals 15 residues. CDR1 and CDR2 from the germline V gene are SGHRS and YFSETQ. V was cut by 4 bases and J by 2 bases, with 16 bases left in between. The CDR3 DNA reads as TGCGCCAGCAGCCTAGGCACGACAGATGCCTACGAGCAGTACTTC. Its protein is CASSLGTTDAYEQYF. The entire variable domain, with the rest obtained from reference TRBV5-1 and TRBJ2-7, is as follows: KAGVTQTPRYLIKTRGQQVTLSCSPISGHRSVSWYQQTPGQGLQFLFEYFSETQRNKGNFPGRFSGRQFSNSRSEMNVSTLELGDSALYLCASSLGTTDAYEQYFGPGTRLTVT.

The chain couples TRBV19 to TRBJ1-5, with a tentative D call TRBD1 (5 bases). Germline values: CDR1 LNHDA, CDR2 SQIVND (reference sequence). With 0 bases removed from V and 3 bases from J, the gap between germline ends came to 15 bases. The CDR3 extends over 17 amino acids. DNA for the CDR3: TGTGCCAGTAGTATAGATTGGTCAGGGCGCTCCAATCAGCCCCAGCATTTT. Its translation: CASSIDWSGRSNQPQHF.

V is TRBV11-3 and J is TRBJ2-3, with D perhaps matching TRBD1 (5 bases). The length of the CDR3 is 14 residues. V lost 5 bases and J 8 bases, leaving 17 bases between the germline ends. CDR1 and CDR2 (germline): SGHNT, YENEEA. The DNA for the CDR3 is TGTGCCAGCAGCCCCTCCGTGGAAGGGGCTACGCAGTATTTT. Its protein is CASSPSVEGATQYF.

The chain couples TRBV28 to TRBJ1-2; the match to TRBD1 covers 7 bases. This CDR3 is built from 15 residues. Per the germline V gene, CDR1 is MDHEN and CDR2 is SYDVKM. Trimming cost V 6 bases and J 0 bases; bases outside gene matches: 7. The CDR3 protein is CASRETGPANYGYTF. The DNA of the CDR3 is TGTGCCAGCAGGGAGACAGGGCCAGCTAACTATGGCTACACCTTC.

V gene TRBV4-1 combines with J gene TRBJ1-1, with a tentative D call TRBD1 (6 bases). The CDR3 sequence is 13 residues long. Germline assignment: CDR1 MGHRA and CDR2 YSYEKL. Trimming removed 3 bases from V and 6 bases from J, with 11 bases in between. The CDR3 sequence: CASSHLTGPEAFF. Here the CDR3 DNA reads TGCGCCAGCAGCCACCTCACAGGGCCTGAAGCTTTCTTT.

The chain joins TRBV19 to TRBJ2-2, with 10 nucleotides matching TRBD1. Germline CDR1 is LNHDA and CDR2 is SQIVND (reference sequence). The CDR3 consists of 18 residues. V lost 5 bases, J lost 2 bases, and 11 bases stayed unmatched. The CDR3 bases are TGTGCCAGTAGTCCGCCACCGGGACAGGGGCTAAACACCGGGGAGCTGTTTTTT. Protein: CASSPPPGQGLNTGELFF.

The rearrangement links TRBV6-5 to TRBJ1-2, with 10 bases that match TRBD1. V dropped 0 bases and J dropped 4; count of bases not matched to a gene: 2. Germline V CDR1 and CDR2: MNHEY, SVGAGI. The CDR3 spans 15 residues. CDR3 nucleotide sequence: TGTGCCAGCAGTTACTCGGGACAGGGGTTCTATGGCTACACCTTC. Its translation: CASSYSGQGFYGYTF.

This rearrangement joins TRBV6-6 to TRBJ1-5; D ambiguous. Germline-derived CDR1 and CDR2 are MNHNY and SVGAGI (reference sequence). The CDR3 contains 15 residues. Trimming cost V 6 bases and J 1 base, with 13 bases left between them. The CDR3 is CASRPTLGSNQPQHF. CDR3 nucleotide sequence: TGTGCCAGCAGACCGACACTCGGGAGCAATCAGCCCCAGCATTTT.

The J gene is TRBJ2-1, the V gene TRBV7-9, with D perhaps TRBD1 (5 bases). Germline V lookup: CDR1 SEHNR, CDR2 FQNEAQ (reference sequence). V shed 1 base and J shed 5 bases, with 21 bases lying between them. The CDR3 has 18 amino acids. The CDR3 protein is CASSLGRYVRAAHNEQFF. The CDR3 nucleotides are TGTGCCAGCAGCTTAGGACGGTATGTCAGGGCGGCCCACAATGAGCAGTTCTTC. Combining the CDR3 with reference TRBV7-9 and TRBJ2-1 gives the whole variable domain DTGVSQNPRHKITKRGQNVTFRCDPISEHNRLYWYRQTLGQGPEFLTYFQNEAQLEKSRLLSDRFSAERPKGSFSTLEIQRTEQGDSAMYLCASSLGRYVRAAHNEQFFGPGTRLTVL.

V usage is TRBV5-5 and J usage is TRBJ2-4, with D perhaps TRBD1 (5 bases). CDR3 length: 15 amino acids. Trimming shortened V by 4 bases and J by 0 bases, and 11 bases separated the two germline ends. Per germline, CDR1 SGHKS and CDR2 YYEKEE (reference sequence). In DNA, the CDR3 is TGTGCCAGCAGCCTCCAGGGTGTAGCCAAAAACATTCAGTACTTC. The encoded protein is CASSLQGVAKNIQYF.

This chain connects TRBV10-3 to TRBJ2-1; D possibly corresponds to TRBD2 (5 bases). CDR1 is ENHRY, CDR2 SYGVKD, per germline. CDR3 length: 13 amino acids. V was shortened by 8 bases and J by 4 bases, with 12 bases between the two germline ends. DNA for the CDR3: TGTGCCATCGCGGAGCGGAGTTACAATGAGCAGTTCTTC. Protein product: CAIAERSYNEQFF.

V gene TRBV6-6 combines with J gene TRBJ2-5; D unresolved. The DNA end favors TRBJ2-7, so the J call may be wrong. This CDR3 comprises 14 residues. Germline CDR1 is MNHNY and CDR2 is SVGAGI (reference sequence). CDR3 DNA: TGTGCCAGCAGTTACTCGGACGGGCCCTACGAGCAGTACTTC. Encoded protein: CASSYSDGPYEQYF.

In its sample, this clone was seen a few times. The rearrangement links TRBV10-2 to TRBJ2-1; D call uncertain. The germline V and J ends were trimmed by 0 bases and 5 bases, with 8 bases remaining between them. The CDR3 is made up of 14 amino acids. CDR1 is WSHSY, CDR2 SAAADI, per germline. CDR3 in DNA: TGCGCCAGCAGTGAGTCTAGTCTCGACAATGAGCAGTTCTTC. As protein: CASSESSLDNEQFF.

In its sample, this clone was seen many times. The chain links TRBV19 to TRBJ1-2; D unresolved. Germline-derived CDR1 and CDR2 are LNHDA and SQIVND (reference sequence). Trimming pared 3 bases from V and 1 base from J, leaving 12 bases between. CDR3 length: 15 residues. CDR3 protein: CASSIGRRVNYGYTF. CDR3 bases: TGTGCCAGTAGTATTGGCAGGCGGGTTAACTATGGCTACACCTTC.

Of note for this clone: The sample carries other DNA sequences with the same CDR3. This chain uses TRBV7-2 with TRBJ2-3, with unresolved D. CDR1 and CDR2 from the germline V gene are SGHTA and FQGNSA. Trimming removed 5 bases from V and 1 base from J, with 7 bases in between. CDR3 size: 13 residues. CDR3 bases: TGTGCCAGCAGCCGGCCTGGCACAGATACGCAGTATTTT. Translated: CASSRPGTDTQYF.

V gene TRBV7-3 combines with J gene TRBJ2-1; 11 nucleotides match TRBD2. J lost 9 bases, V lost 2 bases, and 6 bases had no gene match. Germline V CDR1 and CDR2: SGHTA, FQGTGA. The CDR3 length is 15 residues. CDR3 sequence reads: CASSLDSGRATEQFF. CDR3 DNA sequence: TGTGCCAGCAGCTTAGATAGCGGGAGGGCCACTGAGCAGTTCTTC.

This clone appeared a few times. The chain couples TRBV19 to TRBJ2-5, with TRBD2 matching 13 bases. This CDR3 contains 18 residues. Germline V CDR1 and CDR2: LNHDA, SQIVND (reference sequence). The junction had 13 bases not matched to a gene; V was cut back by 5 bases and J by 4 bases. As DNA, the CDR3 is TGTGCCAGTAGTCACGCGGACGGACTAGCGGGAGAAAGAGAGACCCAGTACTTC. This codes for CASSHADGLAGERETQYF.

J is TRBJ2-7 and V is TRBV30; D not resolved. The CDR3 totals 11 residues. The ends were cut back, 4 bases at V and 7 bases at J, with 11 bases in the middle. Per germline, CDR1 GTSNPN and CDR2 SVGIG (reference sequence). CDR3 region: CAWMAVKEQYF. The CDR3 nucleotides read TGTGCCTGGATGGCCGTGAAAGAGCAGTACTTC.

The chain combines TRBV7-9 with TRBJ1-2, with a tentative D call TRBD1 (6 bases). This CDR3 spans 14 amino acids. Germline CDR1 SEHNR, CDR2 FQNEAQ (reference sequence). V gave up 1 base and J gave up 4 bases, with 10 bases separating them. DNA of the CDR3: TGTGCCAGCAGCTTAGAACAGGGCTCCTATGGCTACACCTTC. Its protein product is CASSLEQGSYGYTF.

V usage is TRBV25-1 and J usage is TRBJ1-2; D gene unclear. The length of the CDR3 is 14 residues. Germline CDR1 and CDR2: MGHDK and SYGVNS. Trimming stripped 1 base from V and 8 bases from J, with 14 bases between. Here the CDR3 reads CASSESKGLSGYTF. The CDR3, as DNA: TGTGCCAGCAGTGAATCGAAGGGCCTCTCGGGCTACACCTTC.

The V call is TRBV27, the J call TRBJ2-1, with 8 bases that match TRBD1. The length of the CDR3 is 14 residues. V lost 5 bases, J lost 3 bases, and 3 bases stayed unmatched. Germline CDR1 MNHEY, CDR2 SMNVEV (reference sequence). CDR3 amino acids: CASSGTGYYNEQFF. CDR3 in DNA: TGTGCCAGCAGTGGGACAGGTTACTACAATGAGCAGTTCTTC.

The chain recombines TRBV10-2 with TRBJ1-2, with 7 bases that match TRBD1. The CDR3 is 15 amino acids. Trimming cost V 3 bases and J 3 bases; bases outside gene matches: 7. Per the germline V gene, CDR1 is WSHSY and CDR2 is SAAADI. For the CDR3, the DNA is TGCGCCAGCAGTGACAGACAGGGCCAGTACTATGGCTACACCTTC. Translated, it gives CASSDRQGQYYGYTF.

In this sample, this clone turned up a few times. This chain uses TRBV7-9 with TRBJ2-1; the match to TRBD1 covers 7 bases. The CDR3 length is 14 residues. V dropped 1 base and J dropped 8; count of bases not matched to a gene: 5. CDR1 and CDR2 from the germline V gene are SEHNR and FQNEAQ (reference sequence). The CDR3 loop is CASSLDGTDDEQFF. The CDR3 DNA follows: TGTGCCAGCAGCTTAGATGGGACAGACGATGAGCAGTTCTTC.

The chain employs TRBV30 and TRBJ1-4, with D uncertain. V was shortened by 2 bases and J by 8 bases, with 12 bases between the two germline ends. Germline V gives CDR1 GTSNPN, CDR2 SVGIG (reference sequence). The CDR3 contains 13 residues. The CDR3 here is CAWSPVAWEKLFF. CDR3 in DNA: TGTGCCTGGAGTCCCGTTGCGTGGGAAAAACTGTTTTTT.

The chain links TRBV7-2 to TRBJ2-7; TRBD1 matches at 7 bases. The CDR3 contains 15 residues. From germline, CDR1 is SGHTA and CDR2 FQGNSA. V shed 7 bases and J 3 bases; nucleotides not matched to a gene: 12. CDR3 sequence reads: CASKGQRDSYYEQYF. As DNA, the CDR3 is TGTGCCAGCAAGGGACAGCGCGACTCCTACTACGAGCAGTACTTC.

The chain is built from TRBV5-1 and TRBJ2-7; D tentatively reads TRBD1 or TRBD2 (5 bases each). Trimming left V 2 bases short and J 0 bases short, with 15 bases between. CDR3 size: 16 residues. Germline CDR1 and CDR2: SGHRS and YFSETQ. CDR3 loop: CASSLSYGAPSYEQYF. The CDR3, as DNA: TGCGCCAGCAGCTTAAGTTACGGGGCCCCCTCCTACGAGCAGTACTTC.